This T cell receptor (beta chain) is drawn from a study of blood T cell repertoires in COVID-19 (TCRdb year 2020). About the investigation overall: The collaborator samples originated in the United States, Italy and Spain and spanned the acute and convalescent phases of COVID-19. The prospective study material was composed of cDNA or gDNA derived from T cells, B-cell-depleted T cells, or PBMCs. The dataset comprised deeply sampled blood TCRbeta repertoires from subjects exposed to, actively infected with, or recovered from COVID-19. The repertoires were released in a freely available public database intended as a resource for research on the immune response to SARS-CoV-2. The samples were drawn from the first 160 participants of the ongoing ImmuneRACE study and from 1,254 subjects provided by 6 global collaborators. Sample metadata almost always included a de-identified subject ID, COVID-19 status, age in years and sex. Where HLA class I and class II types were available, the types were taken from metadata supplied by the sample provider, not from assay-based typing.

TCRbeta CDR3 regions were amplified from genomic DNA using the immunoSEQ Assay, a bias-controlled multiplex PCR. The original pipeline was this. The number of nucleated cells in each sample was estimated by amplification of reference gene primers within the assay. To quantify the absolute abundance of each unique TCRbeta CDR3 rearrangement, sequence reads were collapsed and filtered. For each sample, productive Simpson clonality was calculated as the square root of Simpson's diversity index over productive rearrangements. TCRdb took over this immuneACCESS table, retaining in-frame rearrangements with V and J assigned. Such tables are incomplete; in checked studies, under half of the missing clones stem from an unresolved V gene, and the remainder is unexplained. V and J calls and clone size are given by that table; D and trimming were obtained from the DNA. This sample lists around 95,000 clones; more than 75% were detected once. The ten largest clones add up to about 13% of the sample.

Collaborating institutions collected whole blood in K2EDTA tubes following their own protocols. For TCRbeta analysis, collaborators shipped samples as frozen whole blood, isolated PBMCs, or DNA extracted from either of those sample types. The CDR3, from cysteine to phenylalanine, totals 14 residues. The kept DNA is CDR3 alone, 42 bases in frame from the first base. Taken from the germline V gene (reference sequence), the CDR1 and CDR2 loops are LGHDT and YNNKEL. V is shortened by 3 bases, J by 4 bases, and the region joining them spans 12 bases. Turning to this clone: Its antigen remains unidentified. Within one base of it there is no much larger clone, and no base qualities were kept.

Beyond this particular receptor, the publication reports: The amount of clinical and demographic metadata varied by source and participant and was provided uncurated.

Material for sequencing was peripheral blood. This TCR derives from a human donor in a cohort sampled during active COVID-19. This sequence uses TRBV3-1 (or the pseudogene TRBV3-2) and TRBJ1-1; confidence is insufficient to name the D gene. The DNA reads as follows: TGTGCCAGCAGCCACGGAGCAGTAAGCACTGAAGCTTTCTTT. Its coded protein is CASSHGAVSTEAFF.